The present entry profiles one T cell receptor (beta chain) with its context. The antigen is unknown. The sample originates from a study of shared clonotypes between healthy human individuals. General study findings and limits: Unshared clonotypes carried lower generation probabilities than those common to all four donors. Few donors restricted represented genetic and exposure-history diversity.

In replicate PCRs of sorted subsets, approximately 210 ng DNA, approximately 30,000 T cell genomes, was used. Measured with immunoSEQ multiplex PCR; TCRdb has only the in-frame clones, and not every one. The table has some 2.1 million clones, 95% seen once. The germline CDR1 and CDR2 sequences are MNHEY and SVGAGI. The CDR3 contains 13 residues. The germline V and J ends were trimmed by 2 bases and 2 bases, with 5 bases remaining between them. Sequenced: naive CD4+ T cells sorted from blood. Subset: CD45RA+ positively selected. The clonotype originates from a man between 18 and 35 years old in good health. The rearrangement uses TRBV6-5 and TRBJ2-3; no reliable D call. CDR3: CASSYGITDTQYF. DNA of the CDR3: TGTGCCAGCAGTTACGGTATCACAGATACGCAGTATTTT.